This T cell receptor (beta chain) came from a study of graft-versus-host responses after intestinal transplantation. Across the study: As for transplant type, recipients had multivisceral, liver-intestinal, or isolated intestinal grafts. Each recipient received anti-thymocyte globulin induction, then tacrolimus and steroids for around 3 years. Overall study findings and caveats: Recipient-marrow GvH clones were detected, some having first appeared in ileum or blood.

This CDR3 comprises 15 residues. CDR1 is SGHVS, CDR2 FQNEAQ, per germline. V shed 4 bases and J shed 0 bases, with 10 bases lying between them. Co-plating was performed using about 200,000 CFSE-labeled responder cells and about 200,000 irradiated, violet-dye-labeled stimulator cells. Here immunoSEQ multiplex PCR was the method, and the copy in TCRdb shows in-frame clones only, minus some. The data show more than 9,500 clones, roughly 30% seen once. A few counts support this clone. The input for sequencing was alloreactive CD8+ T cells from a mixed lymphocyte reaction culture, taken before intestinal transplant. Documented subset: CFSE-low proliferating T cells sorted from roughly 6-day pre-transplant mixed lymphocyte reaction (GvH or HvG direction). This clonotype was sampled from a human patient who received an intestinal transplant. The chain joins TRBV7-8 to TRBJ1-5; D is uncertain. The CDR3 nucleotides read TGTGCCAGCAGCTCAAGTGGGGATAGCAATCAGCCCCAGCATTTT. Its translation: CASSSSGDSNQPQHF.